These T cell receptor beta chains were read from a single sample in a study of CXCR3-negative and CXCR3-positive naive CD8 T cells. TCRdb re-called the 5' RACE reads; every CDR3 protein appears as one record, without DNA. The record lists approximately 9,700 distinct CDR3 sequences, of which the ten most abundant hold more than 0.9%. The sample consisted of naive CXCR3- CD8+ T cells from blood. The receptors stem from a human donor in good health. Some clones in this sample may be carry-over from other donors' samples. Each CDR3 is given with its conserved first and last residue. Each record gives: J gene, clone size, V gene, CDR3 protein. Expanded clones get a size class; other rows say once, few or many, or leave the size out.

>TRBJ2-1|.|TRBV7-2
CASSPAASGRNEQFF
>TRBJ2-3|.|TRBV29-1
CSVDGLAGPKGADTQYF
>TRBJ1-1|.|TRBV24-1
CATSDSPGNTEAFF
>TRBJ1-2|.|TRBV4-3
CASSQAGEIGGYTF
>TRBJ2-3|.|TRBV29-1
CSVVNINTDTQYF
>TRBJ1-5|.|TRBV6-6
CASSSRGVNQPQHF
>TRBJ1-3|.|TRBV29-1
CSVVKGENTIYF
>TRBJ1-2|.|TRBV29-1
CSVGSRYGYTF
>TRBJ2-3|.|TRBV7-3
CASSLTGGSTDTQYF
>TRBJ2-3|medium-sized|TRBV6-1
CASSRLAGVRDTQYF
>TRBJ2-7|.|TRBV28
CASSLIAGGSYEQYF
>TRBJ2-1|.|TRBV5-1
CASSPWTSGRIRDEQFF
>TRBJ2-1|medium-sized|TRBV9
CASSAHWTAANNEQFF
>TRBJ2-1|.|TRBV15
CATSRDDAPPYNEQFF
>TRBJ2-1|medium-sized|TRBV29-1
CSVGPSGRVYNEQFF
>TRBJ1-3|medium-sized|TRBV29-1
CSVAEPGNTIYF
>TRBJ1-1|.|TRBV9
CASTGLGTEAFF
>TRBJ2-1|medium-sized|TRBV9
CASSGRGASFYNEQFF
>TRBJ2-7|.|TRBV14
CASSPMGLAGGGGNEQYF
>TRBJ2-4|.|TRBV2
CATVTGDGNIQYF
>TRBJ2-7|.|TRBV19
CASSPASVTYEQYF
>TRBJ1-1|.|TRBV19
CASTVDRTNTEAFF
>TRBJ1-2|.|TRBV29-1
CSLTGEGGYTF
>TRBJ2-1|.|TRBV29-1
CSVDRESNEQFF
>TRBJ2-1|.|TRBV29-1
CSVEGVLAVNEQFF
>TRBJ1-4|.|TRBV2
CASSGTLGEKLFF
>TRBJ2-1|medium-sized|TRBV7-9
CASSLPAAPYNEQFF
>TRBJ1-2|medium-sized|TRBV2
CASSVDTRSPNYGYTF
>TRBJ2-4|.|TRBV2
CACGLAGERIQYF
>TRBJ2-3|.|TRBV12-3/TRBV12-4
CASRGQGDTQYF
>TRBJ2-2|.|TRBV12-3/TRBV12-4
CASRGQFANTGELFF
>TRBJ2-5|medium-sized|TRBV7-8
CASSVRGVGDQYF
>TRBJ2-3|.|TRBV29-1
CSVEDGSSDTQYF